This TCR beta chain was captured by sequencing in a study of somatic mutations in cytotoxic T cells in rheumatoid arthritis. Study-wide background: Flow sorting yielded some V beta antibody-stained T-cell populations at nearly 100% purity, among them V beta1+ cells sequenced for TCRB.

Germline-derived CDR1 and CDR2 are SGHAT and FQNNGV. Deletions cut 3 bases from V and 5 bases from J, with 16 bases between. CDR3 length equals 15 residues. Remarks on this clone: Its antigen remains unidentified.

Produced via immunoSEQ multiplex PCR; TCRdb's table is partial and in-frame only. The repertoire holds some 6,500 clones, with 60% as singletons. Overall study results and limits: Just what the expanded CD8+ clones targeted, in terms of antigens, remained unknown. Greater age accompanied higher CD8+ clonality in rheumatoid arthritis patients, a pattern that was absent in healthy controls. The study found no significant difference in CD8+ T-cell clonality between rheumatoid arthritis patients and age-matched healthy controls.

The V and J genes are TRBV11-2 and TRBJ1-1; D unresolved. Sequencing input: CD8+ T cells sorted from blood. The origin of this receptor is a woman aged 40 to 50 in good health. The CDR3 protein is CASSFGRTSGTEAFF. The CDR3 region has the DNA TGTGCCAGCAGCTTTGGCCGGACCTCGGGGACTGAAGCTTTCTTT.